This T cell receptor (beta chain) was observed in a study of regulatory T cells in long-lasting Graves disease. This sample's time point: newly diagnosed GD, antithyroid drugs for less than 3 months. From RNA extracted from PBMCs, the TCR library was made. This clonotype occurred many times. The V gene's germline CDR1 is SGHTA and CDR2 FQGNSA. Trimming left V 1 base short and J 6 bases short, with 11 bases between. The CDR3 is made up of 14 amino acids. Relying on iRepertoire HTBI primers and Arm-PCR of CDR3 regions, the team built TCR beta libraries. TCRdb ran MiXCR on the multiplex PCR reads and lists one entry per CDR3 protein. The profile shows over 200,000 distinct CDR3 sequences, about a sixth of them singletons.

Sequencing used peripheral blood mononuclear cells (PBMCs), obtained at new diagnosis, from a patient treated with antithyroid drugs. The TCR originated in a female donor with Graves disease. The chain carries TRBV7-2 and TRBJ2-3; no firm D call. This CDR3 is CASSLGVIPDTQYF. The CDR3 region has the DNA TGTGCCAGCAGCTTAGGAGTTATCCCGGATACGCAGTATTTT. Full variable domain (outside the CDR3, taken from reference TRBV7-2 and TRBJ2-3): GAGVSQSPSNKVTEKGKDVELRCDPISGHTALYWYRQSLGQGLEFLIYFQGNSAPDKSGLPSDRFSAERTGGSVSTLTIQRTQQEDSAVYLCASSLGVIPDTQYFGPGTRLTVL.